Listed below are T cell receptor beta chains from one sample, sequenced in a study of blood T cell repertoires in COVID-19. Libraries were prepared by immunoSEQ multiplex PCR; TCRdb keeps only in-frame clonotypes and omits some of them. This table has 150,000 to 200,000 clones, 86% appearing once. The sequenced material came from peripheral blood. All receptors come from a woman in her 70s with acute or convalescent COVID-19. Each CDR3 is given with its conserved first and last residue. D genes are given only for firm matches. Clone sizes are given selectively: once, few, many, or a class where the clone is expanded.

D gene | J gene | clone size | V gene | CDR3 DNA | CDR3 protein
TRBD1 | TRBJ2-3 | - | TRBV10-3 | TGTGCCATCAGGGGGGACAGCCGCAGCACAGATACGCAGTATTTT | CAIRGDSRSTDTQYF
- | TRBJ1-2 | few | TRBV28 | TGTGCCAGCAGAAGACACTCCCGGACAGACGACTATGGCTACACCTTC | CASRRHSRTDDYGYTF
TRBD1 | TRBJ1-1 | - | TRBV11-3 | TGTGCCAGCAGCTTAGGAGGAACAGGGGCCAAGAACACTGAAGCTTTCTTT | CASSLGGTGAKNTEAFF
- | TRBJ1-2 | - | TRBV4-2 | TGTGCCAGCAGCCAAGGCCAAGGAGGGACCTATGGCTACACCTTC | CASSQGQGGTYGYTF
- | TRBJ2-2 | - | TRBV10-1 | TGCGCCAGCACGGCACAGGTGAACACCGGGGAGCTGTTTTTT | CASTAQVNTGELFF
- | TRBJ1-3 | - | TRBV3-1/TRBV3-2 | TGTGCCAGCAGCCAGGGAGGAATTGGAAACACCATATATTTT | CASSQGGIGNTIYF
TRBD2 | TRBJ2-2 | - | TRBV3-1/TRBV3-2 | TGTGCCAGCAGGCCGGGGGGAATGAACACCGGGGAGCTGTTTTTT | CASRPGGMNTGELFF
- | TRBJ2-6 | - | TRBV28 | TGTGCCAGCAGTTTATCGGACGGGACTGGGGCTTTCGGGGCCAACGTCCTGACTTTC | CASSLSDGTGAFGANVLTF
- | TRBJ1-3 | - | TRBV18 | TGTGCCAGCTCACCGTTAGACTCTGGAAACACCATATATTTT | CASSPLDSGNTIYF
- | TRBJ1-3 | - | TRBV4-1 | TGCGCCAGCAGCCAAGAGGGAGGGTCTGGAAACACCATATATTTT | CASSQEGGSGNTIYF